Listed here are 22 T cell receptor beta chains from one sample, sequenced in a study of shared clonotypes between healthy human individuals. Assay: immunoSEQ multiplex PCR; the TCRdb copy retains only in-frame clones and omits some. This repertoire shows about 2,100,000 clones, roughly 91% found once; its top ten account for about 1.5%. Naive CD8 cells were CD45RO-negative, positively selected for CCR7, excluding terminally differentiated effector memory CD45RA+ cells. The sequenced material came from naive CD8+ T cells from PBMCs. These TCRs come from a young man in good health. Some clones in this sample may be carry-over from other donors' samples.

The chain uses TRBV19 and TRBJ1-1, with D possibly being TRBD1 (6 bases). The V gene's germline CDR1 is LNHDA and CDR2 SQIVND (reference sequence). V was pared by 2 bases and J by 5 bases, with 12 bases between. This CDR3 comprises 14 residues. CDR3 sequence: CASSIKQGGTEAFF. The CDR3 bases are TGTGCCAGTAGTATAAAACAGGGTGGGACTGAAGCTTTCTTT.

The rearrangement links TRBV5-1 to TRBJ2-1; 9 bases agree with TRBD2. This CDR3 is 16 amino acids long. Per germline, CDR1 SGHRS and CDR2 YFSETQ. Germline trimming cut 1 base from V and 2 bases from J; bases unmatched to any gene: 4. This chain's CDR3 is CASSLRSSGTYNEQFF. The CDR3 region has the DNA TGCGCCAGCAGCTTGCGGTCTAGCGGGACCTACAATGAGCAGTTCTTC. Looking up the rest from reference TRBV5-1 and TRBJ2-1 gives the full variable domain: KAGVTQTPRYLIKTRGQQVTLSCSPISGHRSVSWYQQTPGQGLQFLFEYFSETQRNKGNFPGRFSGRQFSNSRSEMNVSTLELGDSALYLCASSLRSSGTYNEQFFGPGTRLTVL.

The CDR3 DNA follows: TGTGCCAGTCGAGGGGGAAGCTCCTACAATGAGCAGTTCTTC. Translated, it gives CASRGGSSYNEQFF. V gene TRBV30 combines with J gene TRBJ2-1, with a possible D match to TRBD1 (6 bases). Germline V gene lookup returns CDR1 GTSNPN and CDR2 SVGIG (reference sequence). The V end was cut by 8 bases, the J end by 0 bases, with 14 bases between. The CDR3 has 14 amino acids.

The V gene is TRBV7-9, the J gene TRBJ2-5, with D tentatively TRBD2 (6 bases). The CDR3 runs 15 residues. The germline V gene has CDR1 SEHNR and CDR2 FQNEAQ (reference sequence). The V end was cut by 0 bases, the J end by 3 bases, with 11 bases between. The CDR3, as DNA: TGTGCCAGCAGCTTAGCGTCGGGACTTGAAGAGACCCAGTACTTC. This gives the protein CASSLASGLEETQYF.

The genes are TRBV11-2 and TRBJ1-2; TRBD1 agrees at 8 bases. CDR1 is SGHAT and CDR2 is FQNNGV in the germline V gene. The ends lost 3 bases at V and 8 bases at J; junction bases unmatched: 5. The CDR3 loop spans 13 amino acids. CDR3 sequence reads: CASSFGQGRGYTF. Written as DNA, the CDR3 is TGTGCCAGCAGCTTCGGACAGGGACGCGGCTACACCTTC.

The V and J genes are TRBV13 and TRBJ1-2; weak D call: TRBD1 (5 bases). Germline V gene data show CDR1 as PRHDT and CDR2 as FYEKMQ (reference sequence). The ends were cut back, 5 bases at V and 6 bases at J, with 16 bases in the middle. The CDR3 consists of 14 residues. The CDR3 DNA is TGTGCCAGCAGCACACAATCTAGGGGAAATGGCTACACCTTC. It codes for CASSTQSRGNGYTF.

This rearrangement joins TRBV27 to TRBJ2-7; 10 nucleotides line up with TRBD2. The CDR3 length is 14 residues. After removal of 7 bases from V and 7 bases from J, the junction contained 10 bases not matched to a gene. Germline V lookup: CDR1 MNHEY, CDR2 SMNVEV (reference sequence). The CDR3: CASIGLAGDREQYF. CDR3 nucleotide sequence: TGTGCCAGCATTGGGCTAGCGGGAGATCGAGAGCAGTACTTC.

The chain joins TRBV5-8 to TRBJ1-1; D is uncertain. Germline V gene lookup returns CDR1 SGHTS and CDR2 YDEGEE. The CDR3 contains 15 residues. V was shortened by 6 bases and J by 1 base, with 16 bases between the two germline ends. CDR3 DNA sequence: TGTGCCAGCAAAAAGGCTTTAGGCAGGAACACTGAAGCTTTCTTT. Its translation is CASKKALGRNTEAFF.

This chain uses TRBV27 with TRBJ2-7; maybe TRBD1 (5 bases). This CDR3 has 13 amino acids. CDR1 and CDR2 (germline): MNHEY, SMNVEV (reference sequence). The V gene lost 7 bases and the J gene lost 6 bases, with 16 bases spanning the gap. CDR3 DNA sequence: TGTGCCAGCAAACCCCAGGGCAGCAGCGAGCAGTACTTC. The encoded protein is CASKPQGSSEQYF.

This CDR3 is CASSPLGEQYF. The CDR3 DNA reads as TGTGCCAGCAGCCCCCTCGGCGAGCAGTACTTC. V and J are TRBV7-9 and TRBJ2-7, with D unclear. Germline lookup yields CDR1 SEHNR and CDR2 FQNEAQ (reference sequence). The length of the CDR3 is 11 residues. V dropped 5 bases and J dropped 6 bases, with 8 bases sitting between them.

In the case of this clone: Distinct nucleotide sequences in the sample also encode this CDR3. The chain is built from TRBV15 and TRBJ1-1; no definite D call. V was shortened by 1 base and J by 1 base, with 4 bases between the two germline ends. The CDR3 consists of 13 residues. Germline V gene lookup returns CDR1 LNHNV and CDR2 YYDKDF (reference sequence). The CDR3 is CATSRGRNTEAFF. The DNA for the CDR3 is TGTGCCACCAGCAGAGGCCGGAACACTGAAGCTTTCTTT.

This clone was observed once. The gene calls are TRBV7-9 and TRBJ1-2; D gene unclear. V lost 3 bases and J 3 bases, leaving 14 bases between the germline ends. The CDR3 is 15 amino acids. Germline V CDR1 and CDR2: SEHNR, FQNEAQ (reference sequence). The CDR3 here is CASSFAGAEYYGYTF. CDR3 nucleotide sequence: TGTGCCAGCAGCTTTGCGGGAGCTGAATACTATGGCTACACCTTC.

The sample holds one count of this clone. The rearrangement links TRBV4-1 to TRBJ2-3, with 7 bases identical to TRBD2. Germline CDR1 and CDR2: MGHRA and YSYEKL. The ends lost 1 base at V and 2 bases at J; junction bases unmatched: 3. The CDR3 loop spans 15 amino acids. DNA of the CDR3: TGCGCCAGCAGCCAAGTGGGAGGGTTCACAGATACGCAGTATTTT. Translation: CASSQVGGFTDTQYF.

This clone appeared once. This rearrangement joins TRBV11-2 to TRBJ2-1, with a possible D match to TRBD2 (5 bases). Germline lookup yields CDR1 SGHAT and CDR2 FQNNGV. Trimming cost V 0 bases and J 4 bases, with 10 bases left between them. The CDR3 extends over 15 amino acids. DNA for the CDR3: TGTGCCAGCAGCTTAGAAGGAGGCGGATACAATGAGCAGTTCTTC. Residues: CASSLEGGGYNEQFF.

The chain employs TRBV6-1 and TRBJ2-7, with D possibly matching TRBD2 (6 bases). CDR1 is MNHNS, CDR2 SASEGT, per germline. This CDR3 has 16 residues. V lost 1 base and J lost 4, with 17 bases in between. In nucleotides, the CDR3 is TGTGCCAGCAGTGAAGATATCCACCTGCGGGATTACGAGCAGTACTTC. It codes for CASSEDIHLRDYEQYF.

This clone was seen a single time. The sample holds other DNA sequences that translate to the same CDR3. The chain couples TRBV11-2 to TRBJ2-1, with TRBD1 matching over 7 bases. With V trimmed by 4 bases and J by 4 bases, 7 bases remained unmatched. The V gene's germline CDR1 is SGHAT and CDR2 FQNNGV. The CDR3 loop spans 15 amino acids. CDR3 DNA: TGTGCCAGCAGCTCCCGGGACAGAGATTACAATGAGCAGTTCTTC. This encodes CASSSRDRDYNEQFF.

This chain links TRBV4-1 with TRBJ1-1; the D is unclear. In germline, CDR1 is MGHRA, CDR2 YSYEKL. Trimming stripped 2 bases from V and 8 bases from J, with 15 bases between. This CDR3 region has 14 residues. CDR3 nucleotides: TGCGCCAGCAGCCAATTTAAGGCAGGTGAGGAAGCTTTCTTT. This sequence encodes CASSQFKAGEEAFF.

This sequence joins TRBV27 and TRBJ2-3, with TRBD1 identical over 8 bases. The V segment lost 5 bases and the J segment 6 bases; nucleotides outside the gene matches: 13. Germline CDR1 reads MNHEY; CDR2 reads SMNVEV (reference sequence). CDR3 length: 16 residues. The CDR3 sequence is CASSNHGQGRWDTQYF. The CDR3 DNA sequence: TGTGCCAGCAGTAACCATGGACAGGGAAGGTGGGATACGCAGTATTTT.

The CDR3 spells CSAPGQGVNTEAFF. The CDR3 bases are TGCAGCGCGCCTGGACAGGGGGTGAACACTGAAGCTTTCTTT. The J gene is TRBJ1-1, the V gene TRBV29-1; 10 bases fit TRBD1. J lost 0 bases, V lost 7 bases, and 5 bases had no gene match. Germline V gene lookup returns CDR1 SQVTM and CDR2 ANQGSEA. This CDR3 is built from 14 residues.

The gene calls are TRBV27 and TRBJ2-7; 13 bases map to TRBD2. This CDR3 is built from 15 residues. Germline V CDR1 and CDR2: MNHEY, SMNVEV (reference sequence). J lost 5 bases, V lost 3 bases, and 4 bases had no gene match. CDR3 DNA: TGTGCCAGCAGTTTTCAACTAGCGGGAGGGAACGAGCAGTACTTC. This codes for CASSFQLAGGNEQYF.

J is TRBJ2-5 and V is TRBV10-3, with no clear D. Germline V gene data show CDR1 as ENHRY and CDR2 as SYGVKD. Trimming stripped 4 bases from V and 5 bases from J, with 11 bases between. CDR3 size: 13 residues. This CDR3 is CAISGGLAETQYF. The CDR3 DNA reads TGTGCCATCAGTGGGGGTTTGGCCGAGACCCAGTACTTC.

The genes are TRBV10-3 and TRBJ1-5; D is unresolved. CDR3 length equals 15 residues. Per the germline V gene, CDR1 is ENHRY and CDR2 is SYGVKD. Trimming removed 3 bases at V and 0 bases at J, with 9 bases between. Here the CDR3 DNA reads TGTGCCATCAGTGATACAGATTATAGCAATCAGCCCCAGCATTTT. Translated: CAISDTDYSNQPQHF.